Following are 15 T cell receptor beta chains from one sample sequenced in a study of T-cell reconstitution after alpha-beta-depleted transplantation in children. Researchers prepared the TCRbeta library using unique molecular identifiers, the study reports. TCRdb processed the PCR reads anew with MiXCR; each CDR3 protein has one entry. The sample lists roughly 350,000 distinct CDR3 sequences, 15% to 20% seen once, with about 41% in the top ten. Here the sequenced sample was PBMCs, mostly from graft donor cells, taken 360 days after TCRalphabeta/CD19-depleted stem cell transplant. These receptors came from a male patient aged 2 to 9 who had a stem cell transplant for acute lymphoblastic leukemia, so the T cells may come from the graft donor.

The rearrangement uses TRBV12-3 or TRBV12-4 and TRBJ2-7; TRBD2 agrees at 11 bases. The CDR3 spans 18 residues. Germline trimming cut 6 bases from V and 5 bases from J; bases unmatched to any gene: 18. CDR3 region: CASSPGLAAWVSLDEQYF. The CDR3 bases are TGTGCCAGCAGCCCGGGACTAGCGGCATGGGTGTCCCTAGACGAGCAGTACTTC.

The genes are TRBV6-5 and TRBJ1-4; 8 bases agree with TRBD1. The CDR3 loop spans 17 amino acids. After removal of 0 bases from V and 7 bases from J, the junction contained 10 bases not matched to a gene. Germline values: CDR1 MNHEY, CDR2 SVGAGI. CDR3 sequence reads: CASSYSCRGLGGEKLFF. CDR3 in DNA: TGTGCCAGCAGTTACTCGTGCAGGGGGCTGGGGGGTGAAAAACTGTTTTTT.

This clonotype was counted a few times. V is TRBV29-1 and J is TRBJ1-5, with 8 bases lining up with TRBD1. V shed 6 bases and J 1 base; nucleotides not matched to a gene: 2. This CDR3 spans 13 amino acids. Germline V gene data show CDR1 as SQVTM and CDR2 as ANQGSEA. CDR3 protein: CSVGQGSNQPQHF. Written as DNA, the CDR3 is TGCAGCGTCGGACAGGGAAGCAATCAGCCCCAGCATTTT.

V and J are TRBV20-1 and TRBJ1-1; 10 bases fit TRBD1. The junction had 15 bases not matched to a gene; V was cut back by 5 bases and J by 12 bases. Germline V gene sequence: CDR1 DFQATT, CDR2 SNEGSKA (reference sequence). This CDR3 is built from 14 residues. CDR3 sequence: CSAPRGQGKEYSFF. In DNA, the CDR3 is TGCAGTGCTCCTCGGGGACAGGGGAAGGAGTATTCTTTCTTT.

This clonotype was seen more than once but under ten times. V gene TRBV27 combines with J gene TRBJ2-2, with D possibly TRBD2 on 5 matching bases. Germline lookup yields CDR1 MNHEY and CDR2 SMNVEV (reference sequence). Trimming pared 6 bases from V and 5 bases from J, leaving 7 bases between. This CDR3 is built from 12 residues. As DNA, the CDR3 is TGTGCCAGCAGGCGGGTAACCGGGGAGCTGTTTTTT. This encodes CASRRVTGELFF.

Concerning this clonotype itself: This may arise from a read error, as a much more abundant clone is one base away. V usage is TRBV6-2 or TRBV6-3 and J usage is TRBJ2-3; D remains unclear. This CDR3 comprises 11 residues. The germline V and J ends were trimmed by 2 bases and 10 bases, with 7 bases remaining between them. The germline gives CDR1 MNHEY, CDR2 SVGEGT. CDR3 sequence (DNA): TGTGCCAGCAGTTACCGGTGTCCGCAGTATTTT. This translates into CASSYRCPQYF.

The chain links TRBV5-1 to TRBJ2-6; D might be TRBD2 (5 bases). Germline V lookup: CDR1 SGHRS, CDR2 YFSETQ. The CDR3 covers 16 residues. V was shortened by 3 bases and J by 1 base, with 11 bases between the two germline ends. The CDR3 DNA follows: TGCGCCAGCAGCTATTTCACGGGGTCTGGGGCCAACGTCCTGACTTTC. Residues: CASSYFTGSGANVLTF. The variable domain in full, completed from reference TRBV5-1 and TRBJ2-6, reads KAGVTQTPRYLIKTRGQQVTLSCSPISGHRSVSWYQQTPGQGLQFLFEYFSETQRNKGNFPGRFSGRQFSNSRSEMNVSTLELGDSALYLCASSYFTGSGANVLTFGAGSRLTVL.

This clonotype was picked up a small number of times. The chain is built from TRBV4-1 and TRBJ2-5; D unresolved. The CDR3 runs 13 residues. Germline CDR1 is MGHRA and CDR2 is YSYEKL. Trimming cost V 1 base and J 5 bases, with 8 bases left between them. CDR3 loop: CASSQAGSETQYF. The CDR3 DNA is TGCGCCAGCAGCCAAGCGGGCAGTGAGACCCAGTACTTC.

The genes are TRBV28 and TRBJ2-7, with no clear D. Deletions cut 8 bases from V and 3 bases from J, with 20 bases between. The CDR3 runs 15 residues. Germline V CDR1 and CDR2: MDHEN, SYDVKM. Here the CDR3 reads CASLTKAARRYEQYF. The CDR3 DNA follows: TGTGCCAGCTTAACTAAGGCGGCCAGGCGCTACGAGCAGTACTTC.

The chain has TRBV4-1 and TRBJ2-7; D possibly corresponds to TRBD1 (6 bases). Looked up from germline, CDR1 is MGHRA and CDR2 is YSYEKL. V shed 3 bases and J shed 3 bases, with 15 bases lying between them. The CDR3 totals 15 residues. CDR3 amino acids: CASSQTRTAYYEQYF. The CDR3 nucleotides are TGCGCCAGCAGCCAGACTCGGACAGCGTACTACGAGCAGTACTTC.

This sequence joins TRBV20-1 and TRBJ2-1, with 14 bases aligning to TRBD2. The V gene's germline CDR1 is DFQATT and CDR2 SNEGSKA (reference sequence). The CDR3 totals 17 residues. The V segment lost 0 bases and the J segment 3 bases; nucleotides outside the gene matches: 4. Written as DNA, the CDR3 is TGCAGTGCTAGAGATATGGGACTAGCGGGAGACTACAATGAGCAGTTCTTC. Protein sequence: CSARDMGLAGDYNEQFF.

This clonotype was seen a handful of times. This chain's CDR3 is CSVEEHGGREAFF. The CDR3 DNA is TGCAGCGTTGAAGAACACGGGGGTAGGGAAGCTTTCTTT. V usage is TRBV29-1 and J usage is TRBJ1-1; a possible D gene is TRBD1 (5 bases). Per the germline V gene, CDR1 is SQVTM and CDR2 is ANQGSEA. The V and J ends lost 0 bases and 8 bases respectively, with 13 bases between them. This CDR3 region has 13 residues. Full variable domain (remainder filled in from reference TRBV29-1 and TRBJ1-1): SAVISQKPSRDICQRGTSLTIQCQVDSQVTMMFWYRQQPGQSLTLIATANQGSEATYESGFVIDKFPISRPNLTFSTLTVSNMSPEDSSIYLCSVEEHGGREAFFGQGTRLTVV.

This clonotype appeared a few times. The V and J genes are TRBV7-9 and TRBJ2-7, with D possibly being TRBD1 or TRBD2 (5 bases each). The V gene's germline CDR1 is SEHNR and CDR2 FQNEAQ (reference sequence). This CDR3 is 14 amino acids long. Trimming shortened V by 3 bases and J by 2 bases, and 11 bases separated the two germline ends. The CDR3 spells CASSLTEGPYEQYF. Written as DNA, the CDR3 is TGTGCCAGCAGCTTGACAGAGGGGCCCTACGAGCAGTACTTC.

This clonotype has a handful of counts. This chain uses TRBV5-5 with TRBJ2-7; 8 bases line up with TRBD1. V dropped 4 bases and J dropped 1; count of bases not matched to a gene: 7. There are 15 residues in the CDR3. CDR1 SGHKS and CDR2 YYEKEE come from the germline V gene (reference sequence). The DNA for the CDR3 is TGTGCCAGCAGCAAGGACAGGGCGGTTTCCTACGAGCAGTACTTC. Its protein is CASSKDRAVSYEQYF.

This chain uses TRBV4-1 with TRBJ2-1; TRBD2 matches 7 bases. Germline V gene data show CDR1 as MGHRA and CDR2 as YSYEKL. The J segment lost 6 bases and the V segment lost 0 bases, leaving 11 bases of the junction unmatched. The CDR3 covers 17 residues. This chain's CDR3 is CASSQDWGGGVGNEQFF. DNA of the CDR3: TGCGCCAGCAGCCAAGATTGGGGGGGAGGGGTCGGCAATGAGCAGTTCTTC.